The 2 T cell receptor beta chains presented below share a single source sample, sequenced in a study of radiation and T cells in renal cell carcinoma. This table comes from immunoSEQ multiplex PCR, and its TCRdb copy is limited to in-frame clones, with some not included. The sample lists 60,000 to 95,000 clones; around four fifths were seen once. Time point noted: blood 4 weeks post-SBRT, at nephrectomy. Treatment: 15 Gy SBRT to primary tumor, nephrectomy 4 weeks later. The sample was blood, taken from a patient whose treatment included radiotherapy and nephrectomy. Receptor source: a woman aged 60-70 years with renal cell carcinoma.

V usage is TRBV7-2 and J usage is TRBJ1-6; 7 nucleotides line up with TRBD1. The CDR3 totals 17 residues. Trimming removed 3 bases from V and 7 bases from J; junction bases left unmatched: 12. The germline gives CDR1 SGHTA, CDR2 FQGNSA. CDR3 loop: CASSLEPGTDLNSPLHF. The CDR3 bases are TGTGCCAGCAGCTTGGAACCCGGGACAGACCTCAATTCACCCCTCCACTTT.

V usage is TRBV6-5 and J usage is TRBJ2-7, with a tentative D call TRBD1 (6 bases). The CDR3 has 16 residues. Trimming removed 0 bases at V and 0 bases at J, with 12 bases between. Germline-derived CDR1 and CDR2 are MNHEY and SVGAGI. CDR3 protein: CASSYSGDRTSYEQYF. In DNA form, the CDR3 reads TGTGCCAGCAGTTACTCCGGAGACAGGACCTCCTACGAGCAGTACTTC.